The clone carrying this T cell receptor beta chain occurred a few times. Antigen unknown. The data belong to a study of cytomegalovirus exposure and HLA in healthy donors. Findings and caveats of the study: Sequencing had likely introduced a cluster of highly shared sequence variants as an artifact.

The CDR3 extends over 15 amino acids. Germline CDR1 and CDR2: LGHNA and YSLEER. V shed 0 bases and J shed 2 bases, with 8 bases lying between them. PCR amplification relied on 60 Vbeta primers (plus 13 Jbeta primers). Sequencing was performed with immunoSEQ multiplex PCR; in TCRdb, only in-frame clones are kept and a portion is missing. The top ten hold 2.5% to 3% of the sample, which has around 150,000 clones, 71% seen once. The sequenced sample consisted of PBMCs. This chain uses TRBV4-3 with TRBJ1-3, with no clear D. The sequence derives from a woman in her 30s in good health and CMV-seronegative. The CDR3 loop is CASSQDTVAGNTIYF. In nucleotides, the CDR3 is TGCGCCAGCAGCCAAGATACAGTTGCTGGAAACACCATATATTTT.